This passage covers 21 T cell receptor beta chains from one sample sequenced in a study of Ad26.COV2.S vaccination and SARS-CoV-2 variants. As for treatment: over 15 received Ad26.COV2.S at low or high dose, single or two shots; roughly five received placebo; per-sample allocation not given. Sampling occurred on day 63 after the first vaccine or placebo injection. Here immunoSEQ multiplex PCR was the method, and the copy in TCRdb shows in-frame clones only, minus some. The sample carries hundreds of thousands of clones, approximately 92% recorded once. The material sequenced was peripheral blood, taken in a trial of Ad26.COV2.S vaccine versus placebo. These receptor sequences come from a person between 18 and 65 years old who received the Ad26.COV2.S COVID-19 vaccine or a placebo.

CDR3 nucleotide sequence: TGTGCCAGCAGTTTGGTATCGAATCAGCCCCAGCATTTT. Its translation is CASSLVSNQPQHF. This rearrangement joins TRBV6-5 to TRBJ1-5; D not certain. The V gene's germline CDR1 is MNHEY and CDR2 SVGAGI. The CDR3 totals 13 residues. V lost 4 bases to trimming and J lost 4 bases, with 8 bases between them.

The chain joins TRBV15 to TRBJ1-5; D is unclear. Germline values: CDR1 LNHNV, CDR2 YYDKDF (reference sequence). The CDR3 consists of 13 residues. Trimming took off 3 bases at V and 9 bases at J, with 12 bases between the two ends. Written as DNA, the CDR3 is TGTGCCACCAGCAGTGGGGAGCGGGGGCCCCAGCATTTT. Its protein product is CATSSGERGPQHF.

This sequence joins TRBV5-8 and TRBJ2-1; 9 nucleotides match TRBD2. CDR1 is SGHTS and CDR2 is YDEGEE in the germline V gene. V trimming: 2 bases; J trimming: 8 bases; junction bases outside the gene matches: 8. The CDR3 covers 15 residues. The CDR3 reads CASSFGTSLTDEQFF. CDR3 DNA: TGTGCCAGCAGCTTCGGGACTAGCCTAACCGATGAGCAGTTCTTC. Supplemented by reference TRBV5-8 and TRBJ2-1, the full variable domain reads EAGVTQSPTHLIKTRGQQATLRCSPISGHTSVYWYQQALGLGLQFLLWYDEGEERNRGNFPPRFSGRQFPNYSSELNVNALELEDSALYLCASSFGTSLTDEQFFGPGTRLTVL.

This clone was recorded a few times. The chain employs TRBV6-2 or TRBV6-3 and TRBJ1-5; the D is unclear. CDR1 is MNHEY and CDR2 is SVGEGT in the germline V gene. The CDR3 loop spans 17 amino acids. Deletions cut 5 bases from V and 1 base from J, with 18 bases between. CDR3 DNA: TGTGCCAGCAGTCCCCTCCCATGGACGGGAAGCAATCAGCCCCAGCATTTT. This codes for CASSPLPWTGSNQPQHF.

CDR3 loop: CSVEDTDTQYF. The CDR3 DNA reads TGCAGCGTTGAAGACACAGATACGCAGTATTTT. V and J are TRBV29-1 and TRBJ2-3, with D uncertain. The CDR3 length is 11 residues. CDR1 is SQVTM, CDR2 ANQGSEA, per germline. V lost 0 bases to trimming and J lost 2 bases, with 0 bases between them.

This clone was detected once. J is TRBJ1-5 and V is TRBV9; the match to TRBD1 covers 7 bases. With V trimmed by 4 bases and J by 2 bases, 6 bases remained unmatched. There are 15 residues in the CDR3. From germline, CDR1 is SGDLS and CDR2 YYNGEE. The CDR3 region is CASSREGARNQPQHF. CDR3 DNA: TGTGCCAGCAGCCGTGAGGGGGCACGCAATCAGCCCCAGCATTTT.

The V gene is TRBV5-4, the J gene TRBJ1-3; D remains ambiguous. The CDR3 is made up of 16 amino acids. CDR1 is SGHNT, CDR2 YYREEE, per germline (reference sequence). The germline V and J ends were trimmed by 4 bases and 0 bases, with 14 bases remaining between them. The CDR3 region has the DNA TGTGCCAGCAGCCCATTCGGACCTCTCTCTGGAAACACCATATATTTT. It encodes CASSPFGPLSGNTIYF.

On this clone itself: Other DNA sequences from this sample encode an identical CDR3 as well. V is TRBV5-1 and J is TRBJ2-1, with 10 bases matching TRBD2. The ends lost 0 bases at V and 4 bases at J; junction bases unmatched: 4. This CDR3 comprises 16 residues. Per the germline V gene, CDR1 is SGHRS and CDR2 is YFSETQ. The CDR3 spells CASSLVSSGSYNEQFF. Written as DNA, the CDR3 is TGCGCCAGCAGCTTGGTCTCTAGCGGGAGTTACAATGAGCAGTTCTTC.

This clone was seen a single time. This rearrangement joins TRBV28 to TRBJ1-1, with 7 bases aligning to TRBD1. From germline, CDR1 is MDHEN and CDR2 SYDVKM. Trimming at V came to 6 bases and at J to 6 bases, leaving 7 bases not matched to a gene. The CDR3 consists of 13 residues. DNA for the CDR3: TGTGCCAGCAGGGAGACAGGGAAGCCTGAAGCTTTCTTT. Amino acids: CASRETGKPEAFF.

CDR3 bases: TGTGCCAGCAGCCCCGACAGCGGGGGCCCACCCATCTCCTACGAGCAGTACTTC. Its protein is CASSPDSGGPPISYEQYF. The rearrangement joins TRBV27 to TRBJ2-7; TRBD2 aligns across 8 bases. The CDR3 runs 18 residues. Germline V gene lookup returns CDR1 MNHEY and CDR2 SMNVEV (reference sequence). The J segment lost 0 bases and the V segment lost 6 bases, leaving 16 bases of the junction unmatched.

This clone was found a few times. This chain links TRBV6-1 with TRBJ2-1; tentative D call: TRBD2 (5 bases). V was trimmed by 2 bases and J by 2 bases, leaving 10 bases between them. The CDR3 is 15 amino acids. CDR1 MNHNS and CDR2 SASEGT come from the germline V gene. The CDR3 bases are TGTGCCAGCAGTGAATCGAACGGGGCCTACAATGAGCAGTTCTTC. Translated, it gives CASSESNGAYNEQFF.

This clone was picked up one time. CDR3 coding DNA: TGTGCCAGCAGTGTCGTCGGGGAGCTGTTTTTT. Residues: CASSVVGELFF. The gene calls are TRBV2 and TRBJ2-2; no clear D. Trimming removed 4 bases from V and 7 bases from J, with 4 bases in between. The CDR3 extends over 11 amino acids. CDR1 SNHLY and CDR2 FYNNEI come from the germline V gene.

The table lists this clone with a count of one. The CDR3 protein is CASTQAPSANYGYTF. The CDR3 DNA reads as TGTGCCAGCACCCAGGCACCCTCAGCTAACTATGGCTACACCTTC. The chain has TRBV11-1 and TRBJ1-2, with D unresolved. This CDR3 region has 15 residues. V lost 7 bases to trimming and J lost 0 bases, with 15 bases between them. CDR1 and CDR2 from the germline V gene are SGHAT and FQDESV (reference sequence). Based on the CDR3 plus reference TRBV11-1 and TRBJ1-2, the full variable domain is EAEVAQSPRYKITEKSQAVAFWCDPISGHATLYWYRQILGQGPELLVQFQDESVVDDSQLPKDRFSAERLKGVDSTLKIQPAELGDSAMYLCASTQAPSANYGYTFGSGTRLTVV.

The rearrangement uses TRBV6-5 and TRBJ1-6, with D possibly TRBD1 on 5 matching bases. Deletions cut 2 bases from V and 12 bases from J, with 14 bases between. This CDR3 region has 14 residues. CDR1 is MNHEY and CDR2 is SVGAGI in the germline V gene. The CDR3 reads CASSYRQGSLPLHF. For the CDR3, the DNA is TGTGCCAGCAGTTACAGGCAGGGATCCTTACCCCTCCACTTT.

J is TRBJ1-2 and V is TRBV2; perhaps TRBD1 as D (5 bases). V was clipped by 5 bases and J by 2 bases, with 9 bases between them. The CDR3 runs 13 residues. Germline V lookup: CDR1 SNHLY, CDR2 FYNNEI. The CDR3: CASSRDANYGYTF. The CDR3 DNA reads as TGTGCCAGCAGTCGGGACGCCAACTATGGCTACACCTTC.

This sequence joins TRBV14 and TRBJ2-3; 7 positions match TRBD2. The V and J ends lost 1 base and 0 bases, in that order; junction bases with no gene match: 4. There are 16 residues in the CDR3. Germline CDR1 reads SGHDN; CDR2 reads FVKESK. CDR3 sequence reads: CASSQARSGSTDTQYF. The CDR3 region has the DNA TGTGCCAGCAGCCAAGCCCGTAGCGGGAGCACAGATACGCAGTATTTT.

The chain combines TRBV2 with TRBJ1-2; perhaps TRBD1 as D (6 bases). V lost 4 bases, J lost 7 bases, and 10 bases lay in between. This CDR3 is 12 amino acids long. Germline loops: CDR1 SNHLY, CDR2 FYNNEI. This chain's CDR3 is CASSGVRGGYTF. The CDR3 region has the DNA TGTGCCAGCAGTGGCGTCAGGGGTGGCTACACCTTC.

This rearrangement joins TRBV28 to TRBJ1-1, with D perhaps matching TRBD1 (6 bases). The CDR3 sequence is 13 residues long. CDR1 is MDHEN, CDR2 SYDVKM, per germline. The V and J ends lost 1 base and 11 bases respectively, with 14 bases between them. CDR3 coding DNA: TGTGCCAGCAGTTTATTGGGGGGGCGGTACGCTTTCTTT. Its translation is CASSLLGGRYAFF.

This clone has a single count. The chain is built from TRBV10-1 and TRBJ2-5, with D perhaps matching TRBD1 (6 bases). Trimming stripped 1 base from V and 5 bases from J, with 8 bases between. The CDR3 has 13 residues. CDR1 WNHNN and CDR2 SYGVQD come from the germline V gene (reference sequence). CDR3 bases: TGCGCCAGCAGTGAGTATAGGGGGGAGACCCAGTACTTC. Translating it yields CASSEYRGETQYF.

The chain joins TRBV9 to TRBJ2-3, with TRBD2 matching 14 bases. The CDR3 has 14 residues. V trimming: 4 bases; J trimming: 15 bases; junction bases outside the gene matches: 10. Germline V CDR1 and CDR2: SGDLS, YYNGEE. In DNA form, the CDR3 reads TGTGCCAGCAGCTTAACCGGGACTAGCGGGAGCCCTTATTTT. It codes for CASSLTGTSGSPYF.

This chain uses TRBV7-2 with TRBJ1-2, with D possibly being TRBD1 (6 bases). The germline V gene encodes CDR1 SGHTA and CDR2 FQGNSA. The V and J ends lost 8 bases and 4 bases respectively, with 23 bases between them. The CDR3 spans 16 residues. The CDR3 spells CASGYRVMELGYGYTF. The CDR3, as DNA: TGTGCCAGCGGCTACAGGGTTATGGAACTTGGCTATGGCTACACCTTC.